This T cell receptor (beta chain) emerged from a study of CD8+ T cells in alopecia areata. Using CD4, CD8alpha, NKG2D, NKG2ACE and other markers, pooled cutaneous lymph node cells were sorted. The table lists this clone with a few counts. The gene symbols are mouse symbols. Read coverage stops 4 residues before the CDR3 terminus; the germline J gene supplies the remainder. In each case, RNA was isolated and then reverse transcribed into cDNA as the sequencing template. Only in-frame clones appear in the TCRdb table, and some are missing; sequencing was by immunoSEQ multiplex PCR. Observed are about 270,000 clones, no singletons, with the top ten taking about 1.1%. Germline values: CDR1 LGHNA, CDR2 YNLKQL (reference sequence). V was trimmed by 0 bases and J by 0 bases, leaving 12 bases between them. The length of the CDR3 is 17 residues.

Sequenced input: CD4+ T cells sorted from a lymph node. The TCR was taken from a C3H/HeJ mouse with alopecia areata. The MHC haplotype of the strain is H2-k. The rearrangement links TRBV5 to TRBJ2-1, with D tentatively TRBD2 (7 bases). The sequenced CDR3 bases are TGTGCCAGCAGCCAAGATGTGGGGGGCGTTAACTATGCT. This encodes CASSQDVGGVNYA. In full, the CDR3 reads CASSQDVGGVNYAEQFF.